The T cell receptor beta chain under discussion was sequenced for a study of cytomegalovirus exposure and HLA in healthy donors. Across the study: Previous work identified 120 million or so unique TCR beta sequences from 200 million or so T cells.

As for the donors, each was a healthy bone marrow donor. Only a few counts were recorded for this clone. With 60 Vbeta and 13 Jbeta primers, the PCR was carried out. Repertoires were generated with immunoSEQ multiplex PCR, while TCRdb's copy carries only in-frame clones and drops some. The sample includes some 100,000 clones, more than 75% of them seen just once. The sequence was collected from a woman between 45 and 65 years old in good health and CMV-seropositive. The sequencing sample was made of PBMCs.

The DNA of the CDR3 is TGCAGCGTGAGCGGGAGGGTGACAGATACGCAGTATTTT. Its protein is CSVSGRVTDTQYF. The genes are TRBV29-1 and TRBJ2-3; 10 positions match TRBD2. Germline loops: CDR1 SQVTM, CDR2 ANQGSEA. The CDR3 totals 13 residues. Losses at the gene ends were 6 bases for V and 3 bases for J; bases not matched to a gene: 3.